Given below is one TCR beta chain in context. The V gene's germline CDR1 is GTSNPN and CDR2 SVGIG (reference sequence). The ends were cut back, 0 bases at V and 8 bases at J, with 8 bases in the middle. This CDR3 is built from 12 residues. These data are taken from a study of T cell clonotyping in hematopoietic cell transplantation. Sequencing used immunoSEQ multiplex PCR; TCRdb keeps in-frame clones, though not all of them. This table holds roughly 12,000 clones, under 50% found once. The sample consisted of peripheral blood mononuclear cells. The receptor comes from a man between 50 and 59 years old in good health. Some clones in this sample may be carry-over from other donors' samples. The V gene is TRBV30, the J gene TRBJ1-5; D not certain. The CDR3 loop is CAWSVSGEPQHF. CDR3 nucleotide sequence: TGTGCCTGGAGTGTAAGCGGGGAGCCCCAGCATTTT.